The subject of this entry is one T cell receptor (beta chain). The antigen remains unidentified. The record originates from a study of molecular identifiers for immune sequencing clone quantification. Study background: Four portions were sequenced after RNA from approximately 22,000 or 94,000 naive CD8 cells was split five ways in replicates. Findings and caveats of the study: A single cell's spiked Jurkat TCR RNA was reportedly detectable among one million naive cells.

Looked up from germline, CDR1 is DFQATT and CDR2 is SNEGSKA (reference sequence). The CDR3 is 14 residues long. The V and J ends lost 3 bases and 4 bases, in that order; junction bases with no gene match: 3. Listed TCR primers and previously described methods were used for bulk TCR libraries. TCRdb reprocessed the PCR reads via MiXCR and lists one record per CDR3 protein. The data hold over 600,000 distinct CDR3 sequences, with approximately 20% observed a single time. Sorting was used to obtain naive CD8 T cells (CD8+CD4-CCR7+CD45RA+). The chain carries TRBV20-1 and TRBJ2-5; TRBD2 aligns across 12 bases. Sequenced: naive CD8+ T cells from blood, with Jurkat cell RNA spiked in. The subset: FACS-sorted CD8+CD4-CCR7+CD45RA+ naive T cells. The sequence came from a human donor in good health. Some libraries in this study had Jurkat cell RNA spiked in. This CDR3 reads CSARTSGSIETQYF. CDR3 in DNA: TGCAGTGCTAGGACTAGCGGGAGTATAGAGACCCAGTACTTC.